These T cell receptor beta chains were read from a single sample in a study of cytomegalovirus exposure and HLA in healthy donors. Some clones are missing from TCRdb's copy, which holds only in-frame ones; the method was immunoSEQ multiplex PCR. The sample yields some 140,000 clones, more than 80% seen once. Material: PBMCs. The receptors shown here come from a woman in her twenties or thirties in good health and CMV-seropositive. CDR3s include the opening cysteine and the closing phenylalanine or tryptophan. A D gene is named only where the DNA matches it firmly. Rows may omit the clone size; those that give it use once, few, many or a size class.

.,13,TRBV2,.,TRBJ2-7,TGTGCCAGCAGCCAATCAGAGACTAGTCAGCAGTACTTC,CASSQSETSQQYF
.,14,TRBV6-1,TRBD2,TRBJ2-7,TGTGCCAGCAGTGAAAAGGCCCGGGGGGTTGAGCAGTACTTC,CASSEKARGVEQYF
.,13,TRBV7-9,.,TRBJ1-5,TGTGCCAGCAGCTTGTATAACAATCAGCCCCAGCATTTT,CASSLYNNQPQHF
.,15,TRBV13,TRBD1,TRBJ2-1,TGTGCCAGCAGCCTCCGGGACAGGGGGCGCACTGAGCAGTTCTTC,CASSLRDRGRTEQFF
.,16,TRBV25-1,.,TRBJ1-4,TGTGCCAGCAGTGAATTCAAGGAGGCAACTAATGAAAAACTGTTTTTT,CASSEFKEATNEKLFF
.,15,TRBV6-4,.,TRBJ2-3,TGTGCCAGCAGTGAAAATCAGGGGACCGCAGATACGCAGTATTTT,CASSENQGTADTQYF
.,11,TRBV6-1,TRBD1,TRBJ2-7,TGTGCCAGCAGTGAAGGAGGGGGCGAGTACTTC,CASSEGGGEYF
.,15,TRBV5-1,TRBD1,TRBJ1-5,TGCGCCAGCAGCTTACAGGGGGACGGCAATCAGCCCCAGCATTTT,CASSLQGDGNQPQHF
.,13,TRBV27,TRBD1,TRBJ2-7,TGTGCCAGCAGTTTAGGGACAGCTTACGAGCAGTACTTC,CASSLGTAYEQYF
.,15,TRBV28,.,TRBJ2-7,TGTGCCAGCCACTTGGGTGGGAGTAGCTCCTACGAGCAGTACTTC,CASHLGGSSSYEQYF
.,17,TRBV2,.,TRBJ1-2,TGTGCCAGCAGTGAAGGGACGGGAGGAAGAAGTAACTATGGCTACACCTTC,CASSEGTGGRSNYGYTF
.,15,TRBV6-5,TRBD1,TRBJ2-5,TGTGCCAGCAGCCGGGACAGGGGACGGCAAGAGACCCAGTACTTC,CASSRDRGRQETQYF
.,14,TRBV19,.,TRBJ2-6,TGTGCCACCTCCCCCGACAGATGGGCCAACGTCCTGACTTTC,CATSPDRWANVLTF
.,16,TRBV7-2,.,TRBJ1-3,TGTGCCAGCAGCTTAGGCGGCGGGCACTCTGGAAACACCATATATTTT,CASSLGGGHSGNTIYF
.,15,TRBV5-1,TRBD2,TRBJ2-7,TGCGCCAGCAGCTTGCGCGGGGGGACCAACTACGAGCAGTACTTC,CASSLRGGTNYEQYF
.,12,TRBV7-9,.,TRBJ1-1,TGTGCCAGCCGGATCGGGGACACTGAAGCTTTCTTT,CASRIGDTEAFF
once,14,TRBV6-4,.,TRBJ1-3,TGTGCCACAAACAGGACGGGCTCTGGAAACACCATATATTTT,CATNRTGSGNTIYF
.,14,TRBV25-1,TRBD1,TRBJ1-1,TGTGCCAGTGGGACAGCATCAATGAACACTGAAGCTTTCTTT,CASGTASMNTEAFF
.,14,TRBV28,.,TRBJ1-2,TGTGCCAGCCTGAGCGGGGGGGCCAACTATGGCTACACCTTC,CASLSGGANYGYTF
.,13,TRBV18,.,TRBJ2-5,TGTGCCAGCTCACCGACTAGTACTGAGACCCAGTACTTC,CASSPTSTETQYF
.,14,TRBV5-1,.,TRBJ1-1,TGCGCCAGCAGCTTGGTACAGGAGAACACTGAAGCTTTCTTT,CASSLVQENTEAFF
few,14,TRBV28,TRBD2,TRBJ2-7,TGTGCCAGCAGTCGGGCGGGAGCCCGGACCGAGCAGTACTTC,CASSRAGARTEQYF
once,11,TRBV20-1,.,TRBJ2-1,TGCAGTCTATTGAAGTACAATGAGCAGTTCTTC,CSLLKYNEQFF
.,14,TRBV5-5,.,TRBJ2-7,TGTGCCAGCAGCTTGATGGGGGGGCTAAACGAGCAGTACTTC,CASSLMGGLNEQYF
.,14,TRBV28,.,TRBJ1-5,TGTGCCAGCAGTCCCGAGGGACTTGGTCAGCCCCAGCATTTT,CASSPEGLGQPQHF
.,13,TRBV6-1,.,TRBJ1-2,TGTGCCAGCAGTGAAAGTCATTTAGCTGGCTACACCTTC,CASSESHLAGYTF
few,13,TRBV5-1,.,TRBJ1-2,TGCGCCAGCAGCTTTGAGAGTCACTATGGCTACACCTTC,CASSFESHYGYTF
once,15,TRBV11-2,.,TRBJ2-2,TGTGCCAGCAGCTTAGGAGGATTTAACACCGGGGAGCTGTTTTTT,CASSLGGFNTGELFF
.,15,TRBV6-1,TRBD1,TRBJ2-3,TGTGCCAGCAGTGACCCCGGACAGGGTGCAGATACGCAGTATTTT,CASSDPGQGADTQYF
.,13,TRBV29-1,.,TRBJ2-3,TGCAGCGTTGATTTTGGGGGGGCAGGGGCGCAGTATTTT,CSVDFGGAGAQYF
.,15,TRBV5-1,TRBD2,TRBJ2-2,TGCGCCAGCAGCCTCGGACTAGCCTCTAGAGGGGAGCTGTTTTTT,CASSLGLASRGELFF
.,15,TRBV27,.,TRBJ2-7,TGTGCCAGCAGTGCGCAATGGGACTCTTCCTACGAGCAGTACTTC,CASSAQWDSSYEQYF
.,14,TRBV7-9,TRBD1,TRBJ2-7,TGTGCCAGCAGCTTAGGTGGGACAGGGGGCGAGAATTACTTC,CASSLGGTGGENYF
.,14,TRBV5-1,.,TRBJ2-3,TGCGCCAGCAGCTTGGCCGAGGGTGGGGATACGCAGTATTTT,CASSLAEGGDTQYF
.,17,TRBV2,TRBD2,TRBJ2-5,TGTGCCAGCAGTGATGGGCTAGCGGGGGCGACCCAAGAGACCCAGTACTTC,CASSDGLAGATQETQYF
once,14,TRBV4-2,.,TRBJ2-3,TGTGCCAGCACTCGTGGGTCGGCGGAAGATACGCAGTATTTT,CASTRGSAEDTQYF
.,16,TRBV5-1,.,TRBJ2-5,TGCGCCAGCAGCTTGGTTATCCCGGGGAGCGGAGAGACCCAGTACTTC,CASSLVIPGSGETQYF
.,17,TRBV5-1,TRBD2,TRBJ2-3,TGCGCCAGCAGCCCTGGGACTAGCGGGGCCCCCGGGGATACGCAGTATTTT,CASSPGTSGAPGDTQYF
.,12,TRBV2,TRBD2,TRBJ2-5,TGTGCCAGCACGGGAGGGTTTGAGACCCAGTACTTC,CASTGGFETQYF
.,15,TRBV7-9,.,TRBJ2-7,TGTGCCAGCAGCTTAGCCGGGACACCCGTATACGAGCAGTACTTC,CASSLAGTPVYEQYF
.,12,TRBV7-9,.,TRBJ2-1,TGTGCCAGCAGCTTGCGAGGGCCGGAGCAGTTCTTC,CASSLRGPEQFF
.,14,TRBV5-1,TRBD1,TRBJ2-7,TGCGCCAGCAGCCTGGGGACAGGGGGCTACGAGCAGTACTTC,CASSLGTGGYEQYF
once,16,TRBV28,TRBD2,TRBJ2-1,TGTGCCAGCAGTTTTACTAGCGCCTCCCCCTACAATGAGCAGTTCTTC,CASSFTSASPYNEQFF
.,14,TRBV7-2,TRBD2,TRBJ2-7,TGTGCCAGCACCGGGACTACCGGAGCAGGGGAGCAGTACTTC,CASTGTTGAGEQYF
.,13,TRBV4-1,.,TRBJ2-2,TGCGCCAGCAGCCAAGACGGGGGCGGGGAGCTGTTTTTT,CASSQDGGGELFF
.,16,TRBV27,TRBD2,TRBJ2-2,TGTGCCAGCAGTGCCGGGCTAGCGGCGAACACCGGGGAGCTGTTTTTT,CASSAGLAANTGELFF
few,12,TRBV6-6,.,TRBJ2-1,TGTGCCAGCAGTTATCCAGGAAATGAGCAGTTCTTC,CASSYPGNEQFF
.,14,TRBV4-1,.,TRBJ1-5,TGCGCCAGCAGCCAAGACTTCGGGATACAGCCCCAGCATTTT,CASSQDFGIQPQHF